This T cell receptor beta chain was observed in a study of cytomegalovirus exposure and HLA in healthy donors. Use of 60 Vbeta and 13 Jbeta primers characterized the PCR. Here immunoSEQ multiplex PCR was the method, and the copy in TCRdb shows in-frame clones only, minus some. The data hold more than 95,000 clones, with 79% observed a single time. The CDR3 runs to 14 residues. The V end was cut by 1 base, the J end by 4 bases, with 10 bases between. CDR1 is SEHNR and CDR2 is FQNEAQ in the germline V gene (reference sequence). The V and J genes are TRBV7-9 and TRBJ2-5, with D perhaps matching TRBD1 (6 bases). The clonotype originates from a man aged 50-60 years in good health and CMV-seropositive. Sequenced input: PBMCs. CDR3 region: CASSLGTVGETQYF. The DNA for the CDR3 is TGTGCCAGCAGCTTAGGGACAGTCGGAGAGACCCAGTACTTC.